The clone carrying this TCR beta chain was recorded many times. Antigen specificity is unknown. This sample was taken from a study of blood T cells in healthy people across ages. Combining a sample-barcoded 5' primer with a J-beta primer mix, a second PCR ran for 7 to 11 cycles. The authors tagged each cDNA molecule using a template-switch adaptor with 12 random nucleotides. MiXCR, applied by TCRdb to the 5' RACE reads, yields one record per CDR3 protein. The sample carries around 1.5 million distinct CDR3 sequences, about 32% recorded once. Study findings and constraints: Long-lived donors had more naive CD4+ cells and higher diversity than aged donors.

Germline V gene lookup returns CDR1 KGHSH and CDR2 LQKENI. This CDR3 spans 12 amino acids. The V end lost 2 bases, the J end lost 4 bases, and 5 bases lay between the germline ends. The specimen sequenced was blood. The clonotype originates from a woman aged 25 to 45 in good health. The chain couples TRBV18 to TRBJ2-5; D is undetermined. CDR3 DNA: TGTGCCAGCTCACCATCATTAGAGACCCAGTACTTC. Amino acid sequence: CASSPSLETQYF.